These 25 T cell receptor beta chains originate from one sample sequenced in a study of tissue T cells after allogeneic stem cell transplantation. Sequencing was performed with immunoSEQ multiplex PCR; in TCRdb, only in-frame clones are kept and a portion is missing. Of roughly 25,000 clones detected, about 90% appear once; the ten largest clones hold 1.5% to 2.5%. The sample was blood, taken before transplantation. These receptors were collected from a male donor aged 60 or older who later had graft-versus-host disease after an allogeneic stem cell transplant.

The genes are TRBV3-1 (or the pseudogene TRBV3-2) and TRBJ1-1; 11 nucleotides agree with TRBD1. The CDR3 sequence is 16 residues long. J lost 4 bases, V lost 4 bases, and 8 bases had no gene match. Germline V lookup: CDR1 LGHDT, CDR2 YNNKEL (reference sequence). The CDR3 DNA follows: TGTGCCAGCAGCCCCACCGGGACAGGGGGGGGCACTGAAGCTTTCTTT. It is translated as CASSPTGTGGGTEAFF.

The V and J genes are TRBV7-2 and TRBJ1-4; D call uncertain. Germline assignment: CDR1 SGHTA and CDR2 FQGNSA. CDR3 length equals 14 residues. The ends were cut back, 2 bases at V and 14 bases at J, with 18 bases in the middle. The chain's CDR3 is CASSLRRGYNPLFF. As DNA, the CDR3 is TGTGCCAGCAGCTTACGTAGAGGGTATAATCCGCTGTTTTTT.

The chain recombines TRBV27 with TRBJ2-6, with D uncertain. The V gene's germline CDR1 is MNHEY and CDR2 SMNVEV (reference sequence). With 4 bases removed from V and 4 bases from J, the gap between germline ends came to 5 bases. The CDR3 consists of 13 residues. In DNA, the CDR3 is TGTGCCAGCAGTTACGGGGGGGCCAACGTCCTGACTTTC. Translated: CASSYGGANVLTF.

This sequence joins TRBV19 and TRBJ1-4, with TRBD1 identical over 10 bases. Looked up from germline, CDR1 is LNHDA and CDR2 is SQIVND (reference sequence). The V gene end was trimmed by 5 bases and the J gene end by 7 bases; junction bases not matched to a gene: 7. This CDR3 contains 15 residues. The CDR3 here is CASSSRGTGVEKLFF. In nucleotides, the CDR3 is TGTGCCAGTAGTTCAAGGGGGACAGGGGTTGAAAAACTGTTTTTT.

The CDR3 reads CASSPGGAPNYGYTF. The DNA for the CDR3 is TGTGCCAGCAGCCCCGGGGGGGCCCCTAACTATGGCTACACCTTC. The gene calls are TRBV11-2 and TRBJ1-2, with a possible D match to TRBD1 (6 bases). Per the germline V gene, CDR1 is SGHAT and CDR2 is FQNNGV. The CDR3 covers 15 residues. V was shortened by 5 bases and J by 0 bases, with 13 bases between the two germline ends.

The count of this clone is one. The V call is TRBV6-5, the J call TRBJ1-2; D gene ambiguous. The CDR3 totals 15 residues. CDR1 and CDR2 from the germline V gene are MNHEY and SVGAGI. Trimming pared 0 bases from V and 3 bases from J, leaving 11 bases between. CDR3 protein: CASSYSVLVDYGYTF. The DNA of the CDR3 is TGTGCCAGCAGTTACTCGGTCCTAGTCGACTATGGCTACACCTTC.

This clone was seen just once. This CDR3 is CASSLALPNSPLHF. The CDR3, as DNA: TGTGCCAGCAGCTTAGCGCTCCCAAATTCACCCCTCCACTTT. V usage is TRBV7-2 and J usage is TRBJ1-6; D not certain. The CDR3 covers 14 residues. Germline-derived CDR1 and CDR2 are SGHTA and FQGNSA. V lost 0 bases and J 7 bases, leaving 7 bases between the germline ends.

This chain links TRBV4-3 with TRBJ1-1; D remains unclear. Trimming removed 1 base from V and 1 base from J, with 7 bases in between. The germline gives CDR1 LGHNA, CDR2 YSLEER. The CDR3 has 14 residues. CDR3 sequence: CASSQVVRNTEAFF. The CDR3 nucleotides read TGCGCCAGCAGCCAAGTGGTGCGGAACACTGAAGCTTTCTTT.

The gene calls are TRBV24-1 and TRBJ2-2, with D perhaps matching TRBD1 (5 bases). CDR1 and CDR2 (germline): KGHDR, SFDVKD. The CDR3 sequence is 13 residues long. V was cut by 7 bases and J by 6 bases, with 11 bases left in between. The DNA of the CDR3 is TGTGCCACCAGACGTGCAGGGTCCGGGGAGCTGTTTTTT. Translating it yields CATRRAGSGELFF.

This sequence joins TRBV30 and TRBJ1-2; D perhaps matches TRBD1 (6 bases). The CDR3 loop spans 13 amino acids. V shed 5 bases and J shed 4 bases, with 14 bases lying between them. The germline gives CDR1 GTSNPN, CDR2 SVGIG (reference sequence). Written as DNA, the CDR3 is TGTGCCTGGGGATCTCAGGGGTTCTATGGCTACACCTTC. This codes for CAWGSQGFYGYTF. The variable domain in full, with the rest retrieved from reference TRBV30 and TRBJ1-2, is SQTIHQWPATLVQPVGSPLSLECTVEGTSNPNLYWYRQAAGRGLQLLFYSVGIGQISSEVPQNLSASRPQDRQFILSSKKLLLSDSGFYLCAWGSQGFYGYTFGSGTRLTVV.

The chain joins TRBV19 to TRBJ1-5; 10 bases align to TRBD1. Germline CDR1 and CDR2: LNHDA and SQIVND (reference sequence). Unmatched junction bases numbered 15, after V lost 7 bases and J lost 0 bases. CDR3 size: 19 residues. The CDR3 DNA sequence: TGTGCCAGTAAGGAGACAGGGGGCTTTCGGTTGGGTAGCAATCAGCCCCAGCATTTT. Its protein product is CASKETGGFRLGSNQPQHF.

The chain has TRBV6-5 and TRBJ1-5; tentatively, D is TRBD1 (6 bases). The CDR3 extends over 15 amino acids. The germline CDR1 and CDR2 sequences are MNHEY and SVGAGI. Trimming pared 2 bases from V and 6 bases from J, leaving 14 bases between. DNA of the CDR3: TGTGCCAGCAGTTACCAGGGGAGGGAGGGTCAGCCCCAGCATTTT. It codes for CASSYQGREGQPQHF.

This chain joins TRBV10-3 and TRBJ2-3, with a weak D call TRBD1 (6 bases). Per the germline V gene, CDR1 is ENHRY and CDR2 is SYGVKD. The CDR3 is 15 amino acids. Trimming left V 8 bases short and J 0 bases short, with 15 bases between. The CDR3 region has the DNA TGTGCCATCGGCTTAGGACAGATTAGCACAGATACGCAGTATTTT. Its translation: CAIGLGQISTDTQYF.

V gene TRBV2 combines with J gene TRBJ1-5; a weak D match, TRBD1 (5 bases). There are 14 residues in the CDR3. Germline V gene sequence: CDR1 SNHLY, CDR2 FYNNEI. Trimming removed 8 bases at V and 2 bases at J, with 13 bases between. CDR3: CASAPGGGNQPQHF. CDR3 DNA sequence: TGTGCCAGCGCCCCGGGGGGGGGCAATCAGCCCCAGCATTTT.

Only a few counts were recorded for this clone. V and J are TRBV28 and TRBJ2-3, with 8 bases lining up with TRBD2. The CDR3 covers 18 residues. From germline, CDR1 is MDHEN and CDR2 SYDVKM. The trim removed 5 bases at V and 7 bases at J, leaving 20 bases unmatched. This chain's CDR3 is CASSPLRLRREVVNTQYF. The CDR3 DNA follows: TGTGCCAGCAGTCCTCTCCGGTTGAGGCGGGAGGTGGTAAATACGCAGTATTTT.

The chain joins TRBV28 to TRBJ2-2; D might be TRBD2 (5 bases). Germline CDR1 is MDHEN and CDR2 is SYDVKM. The CDR3 has 15 residues. The V end was cut by 4 bases, the J end by 4 bases, with 13 bases between. The DNA for the CDR3 is TGTGCCAGCAGTTCCCCCCTGGGGAGCACCGGGGAGCTGTTTTTT. The encoded protein is CASSSPLGSTGELFF.

The V and J genes are TRBV19 and TRBJ1-1; 7 nucleotides match TRBD1. This CDR3 is 15 amino acids long. The V gene end was trimmed by 5 bases and the J gene end by 2 bases; junction bases not matched to a gene: 8. CDR1 is LNHDA and CDR2 is SQIVND in the germline V gene (reference sequence). This CDR3 is CASSYWDSINTEAFF. CDR3 in DNA: TGTGCCAGTAGTTACTGGGACAGCATTAACACTGAAGCTTTCTTT.

The CDR3 DNA reads as TGTGCCAGCAGTTCGCCCAGGAGCTCCTACGAGCAGTACTTC. Its translation: CASSSPRSSYEQYF. V is TRBV7-3 and J is TRBJ2-7; D unresolved. The CDR3 is made up of 14 amino acids. With 6 bases removed from V and 0 bases from J, the gap between germline ends came to 12 bases. Germline V gives CDR1 SGHTA, CDR2 FQGTGA.

The genes are TRBV29-1 and TRBJ1-3; tentative D call: TRBD1 (6 bases). The V end was cut by 6 bases, the J end by 4 bases, with 13 bases between. The CDR3 loop spans 13 amino acids. Germline V CDR1 and CDR2: SQVTM, ANQGSEA. The CDR3 here is CSVRTEAGNTIYF. CDR3 bases: TGCAGCGTGAGGACAGAAGCAGGAAACACCATATATTTT.

The chain carries TRBV19 and TRBJ2-5, with a possible D match to TRBD1 (5 bases). Germline-derived CDR1 and CDR2 are LNHDA and SQIVND (reference sequence). V shed 3 bases and J shed 3 bases, with 11 bases lying between them. There are 14 residues in the CDR3. Here the CDR3 reads CASSIRAGKETQYF. The CDR3 DNA is TGTGCCAGTAGTATTCGGGCAGGGAAAGAGACCCAGTACTTC.

J is TRBJ2-7 and V is TRBV19; 8 bases fit TRBD2. This CDR3 is 14 amino acids long. Germline CDR1 reads LNHDA; CDR2 reads SQIVND (reference sequence). V shed 4 bases and J 0 bases; nucleotides not matched to a gene: 2. CDR3 DNA sequence: TGTGCCAGTAGTAAGCGGGGGAACTCCTACGAGCAGTACTTC. It codes for CASSKRGNSYEQYF.

The chain is built from TRBV6-6 and TRBJ1-6; a possible D gene is TRBD1 (5 bases). Trimming cost V 11 bases and J 14 bases, with 25 bases left between them. The CDR3 runs 14 residues. CDR1 and CDR2 from the germline V gene are MNHNY and SVGAGI (reference sequence). The CDR3 is CACAQTVREGTLHF. The CDR3 DNA sequence: TGTGCCTGCGCACAGACAGTAAGAGAAGGCACCCTCCACTTT.

The V and J genes are TRBV24-1 and TRBJ2-3, with a weak D call TRBD2 (6 bases). The CDR3 covers 13 residues. The germline gives CDR1 KGHDR, CDR2 SFDVKD. Trimming took 9 bases from V and 4 from J, leaving 13 bases between them. CDR3 region: CATGYGSPDTQYF. The CDR3 DNA sequence: TGTGCCACCGGATACGGGAGCCCAGATACGCAGTATTTT.

This clone was seen a handful of times. The chain has TRBV7-3 and TRBJ2-7; the match to TRBD2 covers 7 bases. The CDR3 has 14 residues. Germline V gene lookup returns CDR1 SGHTA and CDR2 FQGTGA. The junction had 6 bases not matched to a gene; V was cut back by 5 bases and J by 2 bases. DNA for the CDR3: TGTGCCAGCAGCCTCCAGCGGGGTCCCTACGAGCAGTACTTC. Protein product: CASSLQRGPYEQYF.

The chain carries TRBV2 and TRBJ1-2; weak D call: TRBD1 (6 bases). There are 15 residues in the CDR3. Germline V gene data show CDR1 as SNHLY and CDR2 as FYNNEI. Trimming left V 4 bases short and J 4 bases short, with 16 bases between. The CDR3 sequence is CASSGHAGAIYGYTF. The CDR3 bases are TGTGCCAGCAGTGGGCATGCGGGGGCGATCTATGGCTACACCTTC.